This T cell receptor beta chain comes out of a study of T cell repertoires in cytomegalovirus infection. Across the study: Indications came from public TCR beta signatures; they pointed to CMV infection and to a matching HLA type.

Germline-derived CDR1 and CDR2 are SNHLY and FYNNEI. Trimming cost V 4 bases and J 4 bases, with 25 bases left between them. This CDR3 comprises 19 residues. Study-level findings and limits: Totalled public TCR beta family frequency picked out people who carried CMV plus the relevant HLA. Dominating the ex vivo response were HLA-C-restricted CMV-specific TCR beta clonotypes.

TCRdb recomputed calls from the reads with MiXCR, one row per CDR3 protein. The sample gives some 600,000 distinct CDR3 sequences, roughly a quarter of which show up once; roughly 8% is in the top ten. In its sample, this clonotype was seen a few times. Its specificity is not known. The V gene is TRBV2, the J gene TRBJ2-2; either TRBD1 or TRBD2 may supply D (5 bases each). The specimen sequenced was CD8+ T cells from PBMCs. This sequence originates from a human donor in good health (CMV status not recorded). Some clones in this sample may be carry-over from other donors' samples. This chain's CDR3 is CASSGRDGWGQFFTGELFF. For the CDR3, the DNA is TGTGCCAGCAGTGGAAGGGACGGGTGGGGCCAATTTTTCACCGGGGAGCTGTTTTTT.